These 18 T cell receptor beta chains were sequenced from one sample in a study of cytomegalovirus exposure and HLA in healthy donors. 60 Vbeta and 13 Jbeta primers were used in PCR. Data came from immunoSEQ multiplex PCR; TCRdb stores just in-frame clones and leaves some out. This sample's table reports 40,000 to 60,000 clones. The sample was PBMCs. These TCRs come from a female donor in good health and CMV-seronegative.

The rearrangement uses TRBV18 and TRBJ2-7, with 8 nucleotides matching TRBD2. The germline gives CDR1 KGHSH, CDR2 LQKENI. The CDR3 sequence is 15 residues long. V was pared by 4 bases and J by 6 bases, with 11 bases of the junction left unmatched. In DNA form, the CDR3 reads TGTGCCAGCTCACTCGGTGGCGGGAGGATCGGCGAGCAGTACTTC. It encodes CASSLGGGRIGEQYF.

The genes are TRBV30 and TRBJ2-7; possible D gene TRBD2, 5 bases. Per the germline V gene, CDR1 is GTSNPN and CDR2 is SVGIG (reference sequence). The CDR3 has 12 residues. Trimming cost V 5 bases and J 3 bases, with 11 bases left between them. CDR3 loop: CAWGGSGYEQYF. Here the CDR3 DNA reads TGTGCCTGGGGAGGAAGCGGCTACGAGCAGTACTTC.

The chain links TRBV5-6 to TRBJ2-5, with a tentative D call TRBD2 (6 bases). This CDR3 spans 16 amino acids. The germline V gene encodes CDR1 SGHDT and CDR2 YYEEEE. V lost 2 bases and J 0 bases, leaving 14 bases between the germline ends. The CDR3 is CASSFRIGGYQETQYF. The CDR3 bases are TGTGCCAGCAGCTTCAGGATCGGAGGGTACCAAGAGACCCAGTACTTC. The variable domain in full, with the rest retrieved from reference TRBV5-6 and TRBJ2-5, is DAGVTQSPTHLIKTRGQQVTLRCSPKSGHDTVSWYQQALGQGPQFIFQYYEEEERQRGNFPDRFSGHQFPNYSSELNVNALLLGDSALYLCASSFRIGGYQETQYFGPGTRLLVL.

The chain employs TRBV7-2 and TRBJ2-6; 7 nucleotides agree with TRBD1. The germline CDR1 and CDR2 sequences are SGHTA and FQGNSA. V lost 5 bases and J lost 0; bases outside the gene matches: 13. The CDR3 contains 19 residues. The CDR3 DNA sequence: TGTGCCAGCAGCAGGGGGACAGCCCCATCGGACTCTGGGGCCAACGTCCTGACTTTC. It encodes CASSRGTAPSDSGANVLTF.

The DNA for the CDR3 is TGTGCCAGCAGCCGACACGCCAATATGGACACCGCTAACTATGGCTACACCTTC. Protein product: CASSRHANMDTANYGYTF. The rearrangement uses TRBV6-4 and TRBJ1-2, with D perhaps TRBD1 (5 bases). There are 18 residues in the CDR3. Trimming shortened V by 6 bases and J by 0 bases, and 23 bases separated the two germline ends. The germline gives CDR1 MRHNA, CDR2 SNTAGT.

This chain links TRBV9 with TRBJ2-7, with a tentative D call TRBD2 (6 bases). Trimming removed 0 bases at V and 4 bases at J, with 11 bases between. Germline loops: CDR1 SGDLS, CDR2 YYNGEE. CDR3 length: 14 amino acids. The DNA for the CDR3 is TGTGCCAGCAGCGTAGGACTAGTTGGGTACGAGCAGTACTTC. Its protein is CASSVGLVGYEQYF.

Written as DNA, the CDR3 is TGTGCCAGTGGCGGGCGTGAATATGGCTACACCTTC. It encodes CASGGREYGYTF. The chain carries TRBV6-1 and TRBJ1-2; D remains ambiguous. Germline V gives CDR1 MNHNS, CDR2 SASEGT. V shed 9 bases and J shed 5 bases, with 13 bases lying between them. The CDR3 totals 12 residues.

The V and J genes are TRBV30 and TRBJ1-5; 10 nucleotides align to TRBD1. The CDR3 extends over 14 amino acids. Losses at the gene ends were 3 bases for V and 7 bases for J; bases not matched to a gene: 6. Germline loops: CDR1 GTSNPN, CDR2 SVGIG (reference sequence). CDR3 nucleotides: TGTGCCTGGAGCTCCGGGACAGGGGCCCAGCCCCAGCATTTT. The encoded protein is CAWSSGTGAQPQHF. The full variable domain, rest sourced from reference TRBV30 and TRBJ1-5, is SQTIHQWPATLVQPVGSPLSLECTVEGTSNPNLYWYRQAAGRGLQLLFYSVGIGQISSEVPQNLSASRPQDRQFILSSKKLLLSDSGFYLCAWSSGTGAQPQHFGDGTRLSIL.

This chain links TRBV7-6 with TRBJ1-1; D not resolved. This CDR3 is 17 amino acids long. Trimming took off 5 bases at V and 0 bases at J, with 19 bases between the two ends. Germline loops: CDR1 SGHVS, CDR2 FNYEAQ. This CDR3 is CASSPSLDRAMNTEAFF. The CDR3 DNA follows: TGTGCCAGCAGCCCGTCCCTTGATCGAGCTATGAACACTGAAGCTTTCTTT.

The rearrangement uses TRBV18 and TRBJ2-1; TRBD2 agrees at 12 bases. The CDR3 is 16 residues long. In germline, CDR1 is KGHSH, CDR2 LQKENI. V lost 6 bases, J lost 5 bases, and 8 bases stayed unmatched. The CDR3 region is CASSLAGGRPNNEQFF. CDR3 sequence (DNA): TGTGCCAGCTCTCTAGCGGGGGGGCGACCGAACAATGAGCAGTTCTTC.

CDR3 sequence reads: CASSLRTDANYGYTF. For the CDR3, the DNA is TGTGCCAGTAGTCTCAGGACAGATGCTAACTATGGCTACACCTTC. J is TRBJ1-2 and V is TRBV19, with TRBD1 as a possible D gene (6 bases). CDR1 and CDR2 (germline): LNHDA, SQIVND (reference sequence). There are 15 residues in the CDR3. Trimming pared 5 bases from V and 0 bases from J, leaving 13 bases between.

In DNA, the CDR3 is TGTGCCGCCCCGGCTTGGGCCGACCAGTATATCGGGGAGCTGTTTTTT. Translated: CAAPAWADQYIGELFF. The V and J genes are TRBV30 and TRBJ2-2, with D uncertain. The germline V gene has CDR1 GTSNPN and CDR2 SVGIG (reference sequence). The CDR3 covers 16 residues. V was shortened by 8 bases and J by 7 bases, with 26 bases between the two germline ends.

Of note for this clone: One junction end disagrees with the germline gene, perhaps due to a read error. As DNA, the CDR3 is TGTGCTAGCAGCCCCGGGACAGCCTCCTACAATGAGCAGTTCTTC. As protein: CASSPGTASYNEQFF. The chain carries TRBV7-7 and TRBJ2-1; 7 nucleotides agree with TRBD1. The CDR3 is made up of 15 amino acids. CDR1 is SSHAT, CDR2 FNYEAQ, per germline (reference sequence).

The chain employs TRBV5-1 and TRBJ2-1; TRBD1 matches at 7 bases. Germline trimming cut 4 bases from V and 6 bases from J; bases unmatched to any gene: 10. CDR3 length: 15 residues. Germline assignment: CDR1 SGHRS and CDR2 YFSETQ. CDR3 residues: CASSPHRQGSNEQFF. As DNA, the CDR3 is TGCGCCAGCAGCCCCCACCGACAGGGATCCAATGAGCAGTTCTTC.

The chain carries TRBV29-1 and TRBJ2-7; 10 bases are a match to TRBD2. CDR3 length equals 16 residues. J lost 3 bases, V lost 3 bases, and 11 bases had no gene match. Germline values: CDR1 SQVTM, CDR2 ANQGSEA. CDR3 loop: CSVDAAGSGGDYEQYF. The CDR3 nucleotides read TGCAGCGTTGATGCCGCCGGGAGCGGGGGGGACTACGAGCAGTACTTC.

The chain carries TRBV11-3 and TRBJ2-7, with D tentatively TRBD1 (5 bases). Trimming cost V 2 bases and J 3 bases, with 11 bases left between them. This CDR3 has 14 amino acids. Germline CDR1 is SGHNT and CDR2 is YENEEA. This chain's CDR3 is CASSLQGFYYEQYF. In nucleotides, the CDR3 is TGTGCCAGCAGCTTACAGGGTTTTTACTACGAGCAGTACTTC.

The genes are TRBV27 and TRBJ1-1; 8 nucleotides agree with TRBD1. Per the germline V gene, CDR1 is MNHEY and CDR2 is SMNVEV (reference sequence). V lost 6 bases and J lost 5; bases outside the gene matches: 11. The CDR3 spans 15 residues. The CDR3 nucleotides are TGTGCCAGCAGACAAAAGGGGGACAGGTGGACTGAAGCTTTCTTT. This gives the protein CASRQKGDRWTEAFF.

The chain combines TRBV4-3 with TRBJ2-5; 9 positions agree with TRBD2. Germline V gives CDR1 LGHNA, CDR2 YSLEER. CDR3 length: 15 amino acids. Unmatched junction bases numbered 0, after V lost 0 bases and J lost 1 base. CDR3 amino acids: CASSQERGGQETQYF. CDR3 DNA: TGCGCCAGCAGCCAAGAGCGGGGGGGCCAAGAGACCCAGTACTTC.